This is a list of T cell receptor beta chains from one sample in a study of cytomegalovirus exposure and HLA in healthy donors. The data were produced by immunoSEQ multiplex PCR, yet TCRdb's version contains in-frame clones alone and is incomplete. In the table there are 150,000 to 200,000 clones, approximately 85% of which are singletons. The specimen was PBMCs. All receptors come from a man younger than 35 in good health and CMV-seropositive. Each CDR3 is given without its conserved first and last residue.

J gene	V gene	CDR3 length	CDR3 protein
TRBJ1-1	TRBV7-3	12	ASSPGTGRTEAF
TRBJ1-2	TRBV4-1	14	ASSQADGGQGRGYT
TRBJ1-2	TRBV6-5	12	ASSYLTGERGYT
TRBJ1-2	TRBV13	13	ASTQDRGSNYGYT
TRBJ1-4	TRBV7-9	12	ASRPKAGTAKLF
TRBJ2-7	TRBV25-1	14	ASSEFFRTGVYEQY
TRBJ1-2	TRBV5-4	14	ASSSPVPGVVDGYT
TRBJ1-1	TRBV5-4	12	ASSMGQGRTEAF
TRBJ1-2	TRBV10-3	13	AIKRAAVTNYGYT
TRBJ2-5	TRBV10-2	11	ASSEGGVGTQY
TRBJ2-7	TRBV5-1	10	ASSLDAYEQY
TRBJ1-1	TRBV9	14	ASSVGEGSLNTEAF
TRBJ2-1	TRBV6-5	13	ASSYKRGYYNEQF
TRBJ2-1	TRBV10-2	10	ASARRGDEQF
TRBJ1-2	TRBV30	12	AWADPGQGYGYT
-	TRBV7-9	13	ASSSRQGASDEQY
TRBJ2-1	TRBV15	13	ATSRDRQGGNEQF
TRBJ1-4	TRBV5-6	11	ASSLSRGEKLF
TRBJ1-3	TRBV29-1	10	SVMSSGNTIY